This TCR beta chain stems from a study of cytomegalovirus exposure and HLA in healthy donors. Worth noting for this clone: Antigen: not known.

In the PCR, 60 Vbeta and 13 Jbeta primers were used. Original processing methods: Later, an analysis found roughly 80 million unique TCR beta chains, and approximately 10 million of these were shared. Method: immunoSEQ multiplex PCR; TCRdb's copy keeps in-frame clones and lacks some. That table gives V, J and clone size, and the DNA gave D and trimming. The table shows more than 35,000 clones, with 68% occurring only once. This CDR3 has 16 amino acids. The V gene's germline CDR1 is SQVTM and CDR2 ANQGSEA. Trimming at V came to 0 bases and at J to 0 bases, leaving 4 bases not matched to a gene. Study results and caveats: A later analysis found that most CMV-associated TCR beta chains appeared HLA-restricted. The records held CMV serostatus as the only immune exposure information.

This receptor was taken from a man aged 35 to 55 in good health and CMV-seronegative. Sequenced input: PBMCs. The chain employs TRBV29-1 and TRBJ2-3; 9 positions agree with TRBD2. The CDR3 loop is CSVEDGTSGSTDTQYF. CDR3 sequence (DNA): TGCAGCGTTGAAGACGGCACTAGCGGGAGCACAGATACGCAGTATTTT.